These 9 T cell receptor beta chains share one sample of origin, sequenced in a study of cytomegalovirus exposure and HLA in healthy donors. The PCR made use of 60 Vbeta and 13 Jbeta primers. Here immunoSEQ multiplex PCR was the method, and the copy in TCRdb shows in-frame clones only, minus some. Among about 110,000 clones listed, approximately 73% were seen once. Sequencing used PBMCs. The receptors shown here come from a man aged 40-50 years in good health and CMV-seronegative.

The CDR3 protein is CASSIDLYEQYF. The CDR3 DNA reads TGTGCCAGTAGTATAGATCTTTACGAGCAGTACTTC. This chain joins TRBV19 and TRBJ2-7; D gene ambiguous. The germline gives CDR1 LNHDA, CDR2 SQIVND (reference sequence). The germline V and J ends were trimmed by 0 bases and 4 bases, with 4 bases remaining between them. This CDR3 spans 12 amino acids.

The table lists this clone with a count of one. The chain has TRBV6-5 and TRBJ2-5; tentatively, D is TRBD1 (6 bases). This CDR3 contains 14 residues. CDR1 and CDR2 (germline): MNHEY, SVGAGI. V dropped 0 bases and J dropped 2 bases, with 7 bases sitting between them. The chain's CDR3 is CASSYSGHQETQYF. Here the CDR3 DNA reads TGTGCCAGCAGTTACTCGGGACATCAAGAGACCCAGTACTTC.

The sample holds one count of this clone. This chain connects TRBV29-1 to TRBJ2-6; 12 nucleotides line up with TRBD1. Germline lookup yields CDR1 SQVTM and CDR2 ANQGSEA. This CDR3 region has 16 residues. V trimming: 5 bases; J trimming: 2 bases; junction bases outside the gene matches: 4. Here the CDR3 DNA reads TGCAGCGTTCCGGGACAGGGGGCGCCTGGGGCCAACGTCCTGACTTTC. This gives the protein CSVPGQGAPGANVLTF.

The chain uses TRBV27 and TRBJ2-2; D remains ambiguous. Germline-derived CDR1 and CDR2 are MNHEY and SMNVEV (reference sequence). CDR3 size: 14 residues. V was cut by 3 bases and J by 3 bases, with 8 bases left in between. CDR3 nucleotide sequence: TGTGCCAGCAGTTTTAACACCTACACCGGGGAGCTGTTTTTT. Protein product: CASSFNTYTGELFF.

The CDR3 spells CASSLFDRGQSSGNTIYF. The CDR3 DNA reads as TGCGCCAGCAGCTTGTTTGACAGGGGGCAAAGCTCTGGAAACACCATATATTTT. V usage is TRBV5-1 and J usage is TRBJ1-3, with 10 bases matching TRBD1. The ends lost 1 base at V and 0 bases at J; junction bases unmatched: 7. Germline V gene sequence: CDR1 SGHRS, CDR2 YFSETQ. This CDR3 comprises 18 residues.

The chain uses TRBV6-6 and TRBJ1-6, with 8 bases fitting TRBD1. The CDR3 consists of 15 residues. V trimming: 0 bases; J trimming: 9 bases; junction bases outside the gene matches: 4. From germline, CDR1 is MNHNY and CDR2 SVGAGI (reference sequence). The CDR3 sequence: CASSYSTGEASPLHF. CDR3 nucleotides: TGTGCCAGCAGTTACTCGACAGGGGAAGCTTCACCCCTCCACTTT.

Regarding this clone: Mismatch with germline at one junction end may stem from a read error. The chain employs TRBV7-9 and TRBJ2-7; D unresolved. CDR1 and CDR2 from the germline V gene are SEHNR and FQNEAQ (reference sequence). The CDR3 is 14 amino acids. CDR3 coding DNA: TGTTCCAGCAGCCTTAATTATCGCTCCTACGAGCAGTACTTC. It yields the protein CSSSLNYRSYEQYF.

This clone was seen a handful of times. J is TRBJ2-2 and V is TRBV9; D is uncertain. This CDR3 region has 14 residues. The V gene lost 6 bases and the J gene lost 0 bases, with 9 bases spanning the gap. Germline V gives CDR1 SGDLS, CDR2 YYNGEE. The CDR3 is CASNLDSNTGELFF. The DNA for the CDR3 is TGTGCCAGCAACCTCGACTCGAACACCGGGGAGCTGTTTTTT.

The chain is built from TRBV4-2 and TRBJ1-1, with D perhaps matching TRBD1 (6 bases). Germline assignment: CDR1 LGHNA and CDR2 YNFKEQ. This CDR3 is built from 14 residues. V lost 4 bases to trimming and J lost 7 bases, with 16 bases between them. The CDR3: CASSPGGAPGEAFF. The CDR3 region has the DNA TGTGCCAGCAGCCCCGGGGGGGCGCCGGGTGAAGCTTTCTTT.